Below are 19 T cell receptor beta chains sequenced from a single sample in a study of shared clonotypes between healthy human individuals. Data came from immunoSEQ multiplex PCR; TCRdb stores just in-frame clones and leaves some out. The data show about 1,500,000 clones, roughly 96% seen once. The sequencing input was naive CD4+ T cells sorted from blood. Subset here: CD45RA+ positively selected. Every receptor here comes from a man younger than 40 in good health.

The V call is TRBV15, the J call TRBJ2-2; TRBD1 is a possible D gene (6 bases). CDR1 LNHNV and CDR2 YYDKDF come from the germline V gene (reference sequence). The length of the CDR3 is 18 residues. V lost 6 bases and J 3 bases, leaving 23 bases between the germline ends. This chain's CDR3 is CATREGQPTNQDTGELFF. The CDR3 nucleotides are TGTGCCACCAGAGAAGGACAGCCTACCAATCAGGACACCGGGGAGCTGTTTTTT.

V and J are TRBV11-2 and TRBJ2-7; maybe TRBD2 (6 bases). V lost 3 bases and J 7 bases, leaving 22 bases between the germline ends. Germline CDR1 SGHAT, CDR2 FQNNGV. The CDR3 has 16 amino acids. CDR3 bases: TGTGCCAGCAGCTTCCCCCATATCGGCGGGAATAAGGAGCAGTACTTC. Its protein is CASSFPHIGGNKEQYF.

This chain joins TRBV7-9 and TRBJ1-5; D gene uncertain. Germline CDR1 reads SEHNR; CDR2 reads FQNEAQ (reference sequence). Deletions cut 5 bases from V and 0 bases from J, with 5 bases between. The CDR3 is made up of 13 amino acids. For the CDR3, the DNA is TGTGCCAGCAGCGATACTAGCAATCAGCCCCAGCATTTT. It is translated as CASSDTSNQPQHF.

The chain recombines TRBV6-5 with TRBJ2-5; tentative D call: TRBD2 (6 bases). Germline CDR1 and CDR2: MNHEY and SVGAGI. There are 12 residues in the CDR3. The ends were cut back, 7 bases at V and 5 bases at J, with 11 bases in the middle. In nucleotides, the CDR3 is TGTGCCAGCACAGGGAGGTCGGAGACCCAGTACTTC. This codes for CASTGRSETQYF.

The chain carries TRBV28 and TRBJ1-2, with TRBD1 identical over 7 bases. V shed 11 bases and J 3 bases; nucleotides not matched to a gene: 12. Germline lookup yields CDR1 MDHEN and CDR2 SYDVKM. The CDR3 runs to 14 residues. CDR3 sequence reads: CAHSTGQNYYGYTF. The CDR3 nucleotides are TGTGCCCATAGCACGGGACAGAACTACTATGGCTACACCTTC.

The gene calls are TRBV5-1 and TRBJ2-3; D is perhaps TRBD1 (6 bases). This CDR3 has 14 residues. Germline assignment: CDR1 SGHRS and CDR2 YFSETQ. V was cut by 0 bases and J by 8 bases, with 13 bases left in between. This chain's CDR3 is CASSLGRQAGTQYF. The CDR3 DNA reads TGCGCCAGCAGCTTGGGTCGACAGGCGGGTACGCAGTATTTT.

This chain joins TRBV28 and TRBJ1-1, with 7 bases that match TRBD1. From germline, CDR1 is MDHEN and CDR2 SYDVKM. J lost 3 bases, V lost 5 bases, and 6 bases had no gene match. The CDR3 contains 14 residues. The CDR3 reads CASSPGGRDTEAFF. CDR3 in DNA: TGTGCCAGCAGTCCAGGGGGGAGGGACACTGAAGCTTTCTTT.

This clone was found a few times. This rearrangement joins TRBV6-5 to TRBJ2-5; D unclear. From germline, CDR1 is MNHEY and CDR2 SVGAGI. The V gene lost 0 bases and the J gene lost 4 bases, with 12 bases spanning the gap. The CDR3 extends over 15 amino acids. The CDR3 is CASSYSMGQVETQYF. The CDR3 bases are TGTGCCAGCAGTTACTCGATGGGTCAGGTAGAGACCCAGTACTTC.

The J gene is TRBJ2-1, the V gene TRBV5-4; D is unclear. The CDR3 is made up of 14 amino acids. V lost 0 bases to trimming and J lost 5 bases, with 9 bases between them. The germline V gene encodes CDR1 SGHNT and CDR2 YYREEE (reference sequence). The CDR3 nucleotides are TGTGCCAGCAGCTTGGCAGGAAGAAACAATGAGCAGTTCTTC. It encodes CASSLAGRNNEQFF.

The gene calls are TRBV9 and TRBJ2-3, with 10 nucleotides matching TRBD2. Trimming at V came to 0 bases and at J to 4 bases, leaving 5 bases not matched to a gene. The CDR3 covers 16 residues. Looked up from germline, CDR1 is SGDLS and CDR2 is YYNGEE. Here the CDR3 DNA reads TGTGCCAGCAGCGTAGGGGGGACTAGCGTTGCAGATACGCAGTATTTT. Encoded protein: CASSVGGTSVADTQYF.

Here the CDR3 DNA reads TGTGCCACCAGCAGACGGGACACAACAGATACGCAGTATTTT. Its protein is CATSRRDTTDTQYF. This chain uses TRBV15 with TRBJ2-3; the D gene is possibly TRBD1 (6 bases). There are 14 residues in the CDR3. Germline V gene data show CDR1 as LNHNV and CDR2 as YYDKDF (reference sequence). V was clipped by 2 bases and J by 3 bases, with 9 bases between them.

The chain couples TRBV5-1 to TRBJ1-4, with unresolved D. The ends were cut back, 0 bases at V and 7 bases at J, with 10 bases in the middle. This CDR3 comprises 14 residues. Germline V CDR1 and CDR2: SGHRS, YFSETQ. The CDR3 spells CASSLAGPPEKLFF. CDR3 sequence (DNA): TGCGCCAGCAGCTTGGCTGGACCACCTGAAAAACTGTTTTTT.

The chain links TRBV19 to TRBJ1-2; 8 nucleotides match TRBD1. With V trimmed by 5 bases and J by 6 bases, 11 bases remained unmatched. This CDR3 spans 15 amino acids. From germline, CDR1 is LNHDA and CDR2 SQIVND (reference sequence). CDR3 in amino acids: CASSDPGGFSNGYTF. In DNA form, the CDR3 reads TGTGCCAGTAGTGACCCAGGGGGCTTTAGTAATGGCTACACCTTC.

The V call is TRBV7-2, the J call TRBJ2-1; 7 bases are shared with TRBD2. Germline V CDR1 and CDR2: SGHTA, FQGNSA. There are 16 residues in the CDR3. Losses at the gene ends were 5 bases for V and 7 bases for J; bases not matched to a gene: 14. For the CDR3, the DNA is TGTGCCAGCAGCGTCCGGGCTGGCGGGAGAGTTAATGAGCAGTTCTTC. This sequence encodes CASSVRAGGRVNEQFF.

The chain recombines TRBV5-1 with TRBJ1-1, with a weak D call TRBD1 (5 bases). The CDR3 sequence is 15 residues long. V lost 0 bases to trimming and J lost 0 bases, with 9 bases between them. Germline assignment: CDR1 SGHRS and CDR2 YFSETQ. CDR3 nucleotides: TGCGCCAGCAGCTTGGTTCGGGGACTGAACACTGAAGCTTTCTTT. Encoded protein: CASSLVRGLNTEAFF.

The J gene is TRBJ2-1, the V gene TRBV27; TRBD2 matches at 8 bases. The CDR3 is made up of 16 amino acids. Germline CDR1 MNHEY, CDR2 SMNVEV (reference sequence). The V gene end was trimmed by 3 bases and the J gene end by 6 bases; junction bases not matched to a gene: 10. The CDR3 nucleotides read TGTGCCAGCAGTTTGGCCGGGACTAGATTTTCCAATGAGCAGTTCTTC. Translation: CASSLAGTRFSNEQFF.

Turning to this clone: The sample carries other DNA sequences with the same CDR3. As DNA, the CDR3 is TGTGCCAGCAGCTCCAGGGGGCAGGAGACCCAGTACTTC. It encodes CASSSRGQETQYF. The chain carries TRBV5-5 and TRBJ2-5; 8 nucleotides align to TRBD1. The CDR3 runs 13 residues. V was pared by 3 bases and J by 5 bases, with 3 bases of the junction left unmatched. CDR1 is SGHKS, CDR2 YYEKEE, per germline (reference sequence).

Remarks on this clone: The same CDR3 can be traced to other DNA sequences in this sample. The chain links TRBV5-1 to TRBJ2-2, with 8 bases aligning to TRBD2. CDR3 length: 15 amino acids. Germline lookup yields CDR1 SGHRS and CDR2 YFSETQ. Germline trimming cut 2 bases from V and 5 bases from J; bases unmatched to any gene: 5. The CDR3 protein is CASSLSGSNTGELFF. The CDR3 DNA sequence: TGCGCCAGCAGCTTAAGCGGGAGTAATACCGGGGAGCTGTTTTTT. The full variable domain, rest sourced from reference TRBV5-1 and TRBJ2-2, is KAGVTQTPRYLIKTRGQQVTLSCSPISGHRSVSWYQQTPGQGLQFLFEYFSETQRNKGNFPGRFSGRQFSNSRSEMNVSTLELGDSALYLCASSLSGSNTGELFFGEGSRLTVL.

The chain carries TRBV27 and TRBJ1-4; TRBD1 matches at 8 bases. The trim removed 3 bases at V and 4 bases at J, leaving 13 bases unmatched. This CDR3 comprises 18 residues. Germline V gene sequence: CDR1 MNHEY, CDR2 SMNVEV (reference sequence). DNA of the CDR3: TGTGCCAGCAGTTTCGGCGGATGGGACAGGACAGATAATGAAAAACTGTTTTTT. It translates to CASSFGGWDRTDNEKLFF.